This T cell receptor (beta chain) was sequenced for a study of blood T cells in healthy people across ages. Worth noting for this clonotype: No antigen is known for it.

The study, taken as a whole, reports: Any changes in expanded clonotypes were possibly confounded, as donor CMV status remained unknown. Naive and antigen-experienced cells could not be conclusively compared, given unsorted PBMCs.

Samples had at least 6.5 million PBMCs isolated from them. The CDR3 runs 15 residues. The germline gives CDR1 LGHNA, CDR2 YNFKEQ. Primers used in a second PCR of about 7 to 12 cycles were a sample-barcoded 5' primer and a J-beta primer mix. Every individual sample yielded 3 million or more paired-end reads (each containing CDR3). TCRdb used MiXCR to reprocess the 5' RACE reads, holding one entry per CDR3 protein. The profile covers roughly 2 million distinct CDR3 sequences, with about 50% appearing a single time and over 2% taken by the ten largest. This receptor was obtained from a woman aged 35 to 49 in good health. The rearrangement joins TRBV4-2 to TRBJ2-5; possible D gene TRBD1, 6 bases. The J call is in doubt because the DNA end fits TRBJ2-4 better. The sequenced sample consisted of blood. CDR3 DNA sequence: TGTGCCAGCAGCCAAACGGACAGTGACAAAAACATTCAGTACTTC. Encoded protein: CASSQTDSDKNIQYF.